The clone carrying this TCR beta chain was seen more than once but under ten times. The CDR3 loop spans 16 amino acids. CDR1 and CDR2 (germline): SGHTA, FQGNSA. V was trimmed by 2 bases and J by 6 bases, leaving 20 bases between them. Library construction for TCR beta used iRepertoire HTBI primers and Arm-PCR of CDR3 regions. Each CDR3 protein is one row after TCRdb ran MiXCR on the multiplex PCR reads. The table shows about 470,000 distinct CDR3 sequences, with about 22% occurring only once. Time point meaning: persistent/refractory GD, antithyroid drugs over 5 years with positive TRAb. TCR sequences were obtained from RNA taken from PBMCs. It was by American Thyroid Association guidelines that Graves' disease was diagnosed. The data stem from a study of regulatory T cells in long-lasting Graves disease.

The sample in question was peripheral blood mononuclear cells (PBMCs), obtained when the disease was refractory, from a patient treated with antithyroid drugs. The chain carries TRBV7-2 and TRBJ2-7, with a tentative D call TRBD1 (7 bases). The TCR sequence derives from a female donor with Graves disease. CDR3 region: CASSLSPEGAFAEQYF. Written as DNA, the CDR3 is TGTGCCAGCAGCTTAAGCCCGGAGGGGGCCTTTGCCGAGCAGTACTTC.